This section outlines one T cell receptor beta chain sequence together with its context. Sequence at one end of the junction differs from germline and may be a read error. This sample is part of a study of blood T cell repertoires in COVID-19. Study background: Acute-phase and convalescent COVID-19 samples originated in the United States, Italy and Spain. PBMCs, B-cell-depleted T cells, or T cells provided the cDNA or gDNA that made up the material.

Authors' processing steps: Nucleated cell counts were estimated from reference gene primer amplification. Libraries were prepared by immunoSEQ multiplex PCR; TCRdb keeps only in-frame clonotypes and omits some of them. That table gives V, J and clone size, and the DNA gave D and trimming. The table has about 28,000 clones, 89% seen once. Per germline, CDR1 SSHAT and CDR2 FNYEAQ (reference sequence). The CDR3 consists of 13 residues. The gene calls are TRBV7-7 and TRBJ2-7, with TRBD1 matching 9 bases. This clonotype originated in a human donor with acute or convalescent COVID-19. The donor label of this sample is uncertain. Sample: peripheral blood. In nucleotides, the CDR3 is TGTGCTAGCAGCCGGGACAGGGTGAGCGAGCAGTACTTC. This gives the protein CASSRDRVSEQYF.